Shown below are 22 T cell receptor beta chains from a single sample sequenced in a study of T cells in Graves' hyperthyroidism and ophthalmopathy. RNA transcripts served as the template for amplifying TCR beta CDR3 regions. The HTBI set primed first-round TCR CDR3 RT-PCR. From the multiplex PCR reads, TCRdb called clonotypes with MiXCR, one entry per CDR3 protein. The table includes approximately 520,000 distinct CDR3 sequences, 24% detected once. The sequencing input was blood. These receptors were taken from a woman aged 30 to 39 with Graves' ophthalmopathy.

This clonotype was seen many times. The chain joins TRBV5-1 to TRBJ1-3; D is undetermined. Trimming removed 0 bases at V and 0 bases at J, with 7 bases between. Germline loops: CDR1 SGHRS, CDR2 YFSETQ. This CDR3 is built from 15 residues. The DNA of the CDR3 is TGCGCCAGCAGCTTGGCCGGTTACTCTGGAAACACCATATATTTT. This gives the protein CASSLAGYSGNTIYF.

This clonotype was seen at least ten times. The chain combines TRBV6-1 with TRBJ1-6, with 9 bases that match TRBD1. The CDR3 is 17 amino acids. The junction had 10 bases not matched to a gene; V was cut back by 3 bases and J by 7 bases. CDR1 and CDR2 from the germline V gene are MNHNS and SASEGT. The chain's CDR3 is CASSDDRGWPSNSPLHF. The CDR3 DNA sequence: TGTGCCAGCAGTGATGACAGGGGGTGGCCGTCGAATTCACCCCTCCACTTT.

CDR3 DNA sequence: TGTGCCAGCAGTTACGGGGGGAGCGGGAGTTCCGGAGAGACCCAGTACTTC. Protein product: CASSYGGSGSSGETQYF. V gene TRBV6-5 combines with J gene TRBJ2-5; TRBD2 matches 8 bases. This CDR3 has 17 residues. Germline values: CDR1 MNHEY, CDR2 SVGAGI. Trimming removed 2 bases from V and 4 bases from J; junction bases left unmatched: 12.

This clonotype showed up many times. This chain links TRBV7-9 with TRBJ1-1; the D gene is possibly TRBD1 (6 bases). Trimming cost V 1 base and J 6 bases, with 9 bases left between them. This CDR3 spans 13 amino acids. Germline CDR1 is SEHNR and CDR2 is FQNEAQ (reference sequence). CDR3 sequence (DNA): TGTGCCAGCAGCTTAGAACAGGGTCCTGAAGCTTTCTTT. It specifies CASSLEQGPEAFF.

This clonotype was seen ten or more times. The rearrangement links TRBV7-2 to TRBJ2-2; no reliable D call. Germline lookup yields CDR1 SGHTA and CDR2 FQGNSA. The CDR3 runs 13 residues. The ends were cut back, 2 bases at V and 7 bases at J, with 8 bases in the middle. CDR3 nucleotides: TGTGCCAGCAGCTTAATACCTATCGGGGAGCTGTTTTTT. It yields the protein CASSLIPIGELFF.

This clonotype was found a few times. V gene TRBV6-1 combines with J gene TRBJ1-4, with D tentatively TRBD1 (6 bases). The germline gives CDR1 MNHNS, CDR2 SASEGT. The CDR3 extends over 14 amino acids. V gave up 7 bases and J gave up 3 bases, with 12 bases separating them. CDR3 loop: CASTEAGANEKLFF. CDR3 DNA sequence: TGTGCCAGCACCGAAGCAGGGGCTAATGAAAAACTGTTTTTT.

The chain employs TRBV12-3 or TRBV12-4 and TRBJ1-2; D ambiguous. With 6 bases removed from V and 8 bases from J, the gap between germline ends came to 10 bases. The CDR3 has 11 residues. For the CDR3, the DNA is TGTGCCAGCAGGCTTACCGGGGGCTACACCTTC. As protein: CASRLTGGYTF.

V usage is TRBV12-3 or TRBV12-4 and J usage is TRBJ2-7; tentative D call: TRBD2 (7 bases). The CDR3 is 14 residues long. V was pared by 8 bases and J by 7 bases, with 21 bases between. CDR3 nucleotides: TGTGCCAGCCGGGAAATTGCGGGGGCGGGGGAGCAGTACTTC. Residues: CASREIAGAGEQYF.

This clonotype was recorded at least ten times. The chain uses TRBV7-6 and TRBJ2-5, with 8 bases lining up with TRBD2. The CDR3 has 14 residues. Looked up from germline, CDR1 is SGHVS and CDR2 is FNYEAQ. V trimming: 5 bases; J trimming: 5 bases; junction bases outside the gene matches: 7. The CDR3, as DNA: TGTGCCAGCAGCCCCTTGTCGGGGGGGGAGACCCAGTACTTC. Its protein is CASSPLSGGETQYF.

A few counts support this clonotype. The chain uses TRBV30 and TRBJ2-7, with D perhaps matching TRBD1 (5 bases). Trimming cost V 4 bases and J 2 bases, with 15 bases left between them. Germline loops: CDR1 GTSNPN, CDR2 SVGIG (reference sequence). This CDR3 region has 14 residues. Here the CDR3 DNA reads TGTGCCTGGAAAATCGGGCAGGGCCCCTACGAGCAGTACTTC. It codes for CAWKIGQGPYEQYF. The full variable domain, rest sourced from reference TRBV30 and TRBJ2-7, is SQTIHQWPATLVQPVGSPLSLECTVEGTSNPNLYWYRQAAGRGLQLLFYSVGIGQISSEVPQNLSASRPQDRQFILSSKKLLLSDSGFYLCAWKIGQGPYEQYFGPGTRLTVT.

This clonotype was picked up many times. The chain links TRBV5-1 to TRBJ1-2, with D hard to call. The V end was cut by 0 bases, the J end by 10 bases, with 10 bases between. Per the germline V gene, CDR1 is SGHRS and CDR2 is YFSETQ. The CDR3 has 12 amino acids. The CDR3 DNA follows: TGCGCCAGCAGCTTGGAACAGACCCTCTACACCTTC. It specifies CASSLEQTLYTF.

This clonotype was found many times. The chain employs TRBV6-2 or TRBV6-3 and TRBJ2-7; 7 positions match TRBD1. Trimming took 4 bases from V and 2 from J; bases not matched to a gene: 5. CDR3 size: 14 residues. Germline CDR1 reads MNHEY; CDR2 reads SVGEGT. CDR3: CASSSDRIPYEQYF. DNA for the CDR3: TGTGCCAGCAGTTCGGACAGGATCCCCTACGAGCAGTACTTC.

This clonotype was seen many times. The rearrangement links TRBV20-1 to TRBJ1-2; TRBD1 matches 8 bases. This CDR3 is built from 14 residues. Germline CDR1 and CDR2: DFQATT and SNEGSKA (reference sequence). V lost 7 bases, J lost 2 bases, and 9 bases stayed unmatched. CDR3 DNA sequence: TGCAGTGAATTTTTACAGGGGGGCAACTATGGCTACACCTTC. It encodes CSEFLQGGNYGYTF.

In this sample, this clonotype turned up many times. The chain is built from TRBV19 and TRBJ2-5; tentatively, D is TRBD1 or TRBD2 (5 bases each). V shed 4 bases and J shed 4 bases, with 16 bases lying between them. Germline V gene data show CDR1 as LNHDA and CDR2 as SQIVND (reference sequence). The CDR3 has 15 residues. The CDR3 here is CASSTAGTRRETQYF. The CDR3 nucleotides are TGTGCCAGTAGTACCGCCGGGACCCGACGAGAGACCCAGTACTTC.

The chain links TRBV5-1 to TRBJ2-2; TRBD1 is a possible D gene (8 bases). CDR1 and CDR2 (germline): SGHRS, YFSETQ. Trimming cost V 4 bases and J 6 bases, with 28 bases left between them. The CDR3 runs to 19 residues. The CDR3 loop is CASSHPGQVVGRRAGELFF. CDR3 nucleotides: TGCGCCAGCAGCCACCCGGGACAGGTGGTCGGGAGGAGGGCCGGGGAGCTGTTTTTT.

CDR3 residues: CSVSGETGGQPQHF. The CDR3 nucleotides read TGCAGTGTTTCAGGGGAGACAGGGGGTCAGCCCCAGCATTTT. The chain joins TRBV20-1 to TRBJ1-5; 9 bases match TRBD1. The CDR3 is 14 residues long. V gave up 7 bases and J gave up 6 bases; unmatched junction bases: 10. Germline V gene sequence: CDR1 DFQATT, CDR2 SNEGSKA (reference sequence).

The V call is TRBV6-1, the J call TRBJ1-1, with 7 bases identical to TRBD1. The junction had 9 bases not matched to a gene; V was cut back by 4 bases and J by 4 bases. The CDR3 has 15 amino acids. Germline CDR1 reads MNHNS; CDR2 reads SASEGT. CDR3 in DNA: TGTGCCAGCAGTGCAGACAGGGTGAGGGGCACTGAAGCTTTCTTT. Its translation is CASSADRVRGTEAFF.

The chain links TRBV5-4 to TRBJ1-2, with D possibly TRBD1 on 6 matching bases. The germline CDR1 and CDR2 sequences are SGHNT and YYREEE (reference sequence). The CDR3 runs to 13 residues. V gave up 1 base and J gave up 4 bases, with 8 bases separating them. CDR3 nucleotides: TGTGCCAGCAGCTTGAAACAGGGCTATGGCTACACCTTC. Its protein product is CASSLKQGYGYTF.

This clonotype was seen ten or more times. At one boundary the junction diverges from the germline segment, which might be a read error. The chain has TRBV6-5 and TRBJ1-1; D call uncertain. The CDR3 totals 13 residues. CDR1 and CDR2 from the germline V gene are MNHEY and SVGAGI. The CDR3 sequence is CASSYLGNAEAFF. The CDR3 DNA follows: TGTGCCAGCAGTTACCTGGGGAACGCTGAAGCTTTCTTT.

The J gene is TRBJ2-7, the V gene TRBV7-9; 10 positions match TRBD1. V was pared by 4 bases and J by 2 bases, with 5 bases of the junction left unmatched. The CDR3 runs 15 residues. Germline V gene sequence: CDR1 SEHNR, CDR2 FQNEAQ (reference sequence). CDR3 bases: TGTGCCAGCAGCTCCGGGACAGGGGAGCCCTACGAGCAGTACTTC. Residues: CASSSGTGEPYEQYF.

The J gene is TRBJ1-1, the V gene TRBV12-3 or TRBV12-4; 8 nucleotides align to TRBD1. The CDR3 consists of 13 residues. The ends lost 6 bases at V and 3 bases at J; junction bases unmatched: 3. In nucleotides, the CDR3 is TGTGCCAGCAGGGCAGGGGGCTACACTGAAGCTTTCTTT. It specifies CASRAGGYTEAFF.

Here the CDR3 DNA reads TGTGCCAGCAGTGACCGGCCAGGGTTTTATCAGCCCCAGCATTTT. This codes for CASSDRPGFYQPQHF. The gene calls are TRBV6-1 and TRBJ1-5; tentatively, D is TRBD1 (5 bases). Germline V gene sequence: CDR1 MNHNS, CDR2 SASEGT. This CDR3 comprises 15 residues. The V gene lost 3 bases and the J gene lost 5 bases, with 14 bases spanning the gap.